The sequence of this T cell receptor (beta chain) was determined in a study of cytomegalovirus exposure and HLA in healthy donors. Overall study results and limits: The tendency of first-cohort TCR clusters to co-occur in the 90 to 150 validation repertoires emerged from a later analysis. Altogether, 160 or so TCR beta chains were recorded as cytomegalovirus-associated.

In regard to this clone: Its antigen is currently unknown.

Per germline, CDR1 SGHDN and CDR2 FVKESK. The CDR3 totals 15 residues. Trimming cost V 6 bases and J 3 bases, with 15 bases left between them. The table came from immunoSEQ multiplex PCR; TCRdb's copy has only in-frame clones and leaves some out. The sample includes some 150,000 clones, approximately 88% of them seen just once. J is TRBJ2-1 and V is TRBV14, with a weak D call TRBD2 (6 bases). Sequenced: PBMCs. The TCR sequence derives from a woman younger than 35 in good health and CMV-seropositive. The CDR3 DNA reads TGTGCCAGCAGTTCCGGGACTTCCTTCTACAATGAGCAGTTCTTC. Its translation: CASSSGTSFYNEQFF.